This is a list of T cell receptor beta chains from one sample in a study of cytomegalovirus exposure and HLA in healthy donors. Clones were read by immunoSEQ multiplex PCR, and TCRdb kept only the in-frame ones, dropping some. The sample shows roughly 190,000 clones, 65% to 80% of them seen only once. The sample consisted of PBMCs. The receptors derive from a man aged 25 to 40 in good health and CMV-seropositive. Both conserved end residues are part of each CDR3. The D gene is left open where the match is weak. The listing skips clone size in some rows; elsewhere it reads once, few, many or a size class.

once	TRBV7-2	.	TRBJ2-3	CASSLSGGVSTDTQYF	TGTGCCAGCAGCTTATCCGGAGGGGTGAGCACAGATACGCAGTATTTT
.	TRBV9	TRBD2	TRBJ2-7	CASSVLAGDASREQYF	TGTGCCAGCAGCGTTCTAGCGGGAGATGCTTCGCGCGAGCAGTACTTC
few	TRBV10-3	TRBD2	TRBJ2-7	CAISQGASGSNEQYF	TGTGCCATCAGTCAGGGGGCTAGCGGGAGTAACGAGCAGTACTTC
.	TRBV29-1	.	TRBJ2-7	CSGRDNYEQYF	TGCAGCGGCCGGGACAACTACGAGCAGTACTTC
.	TRBV6-5	.	TRBJ2-3	CASRREGLTDTQYF	TGTGCCAGCCGAAGAGAGGGATTAACAGATACGCAGTATTTT
.	TRBV19	TRBD1	TRBJ2-2	CASSIWTGGATGELFF	TGTGCCAGTAGTATATGGACAGGGGGCGCAACCGGGGAGCTGTTTTTT
.	TRBV7-3	TRBD2	TRBJ2-2	CASSSTGTTNTGELFF	TGTGCCAGCAGCTCTACCGGGACTACGAACACCGGGGAGCTGTTTTTT
once	TRBV7-2	.	TRBJ1-2	CASSLTGQGYTF	TGTGCCAGCAGCTTAACAGGGCAGGGCTACACCTTC
.	TRBV7-2	TRBD2	TRBJ2-3	CASSPSGPDTQYF	TGTGCCAGCAGCCCTAGCGGGCCCGATACGCAGTATTTT
.	TRBV7-3	.	TRBJ2-2	CASSLTFDLTNTGELFF	TGTGCCAGCAGCTTAACGTTTGACTTAACGAACACCGGGGAGCTGTTTTTT
.	TRBV6-5	TRBD2	TRBJ2-3	CASSYSAGGPTDTQYF	TGTGCCAGCAGTTACTCGGCGGGGGGACCCACAGATACGCAGTATTTT
few	TRBV6-5	.	TRBJ2-2	CASRTSAGGELFF	TGTGCCAGCCGTACGAGCGCGGGCGGGGAGCTGTTTTTT
.	TRBV23-1	.	TRBJ2-7	CASSLGTPSYEQYF	TGCGCCAGCAGTCTCGGGACTCCCTCCTACGAGCAGTACTTC
.	TRBV15	TRBD2	TRBJ2-1	CATSREGLAGGNEQFF	TGTGCCACCAGCAGAGAGGGACTAGCGGGAGGGAATGAGCAGTTCTTC
.	TRBV18	.	TRBJ1-1	CASSPQGITNTEAFF	TGTGCCAGCTCACCACAGGGGATTACGAACACTGAAGCTTTCTTT
.	TRBV25-1	.	TRBJ1-5	CASSEGQFNQPQHF	TGTGCCAGCAGTGAAGGTCAGTTTAATCAGCCCCAGCATTTT
.	TRBV2	.	TRBJ2-7	CASSDTTYEQYF	TGTGCCAGCAGTGACACAACCTACGAGCAGTACTTC
few	TRBV2	TRBD1	TRBJ2-3	CASTRTGRAADTQYF	TGTGCCAGCACCCGGACAGGGCGAGCGGCAGATACGCAGTATTTT
once	TRBV5-1	.	TRBJ1-4	CASSLVGAGEKLLF	TGCGCCAGCAGCTTGGTGGGGGCAGGTGAAAAACTGCTTTTT
few	TRBV7-9	TRBD2	TRBJ2-3	CASSVTSGHTDTQYF	TGTGCCAGCAGCGTTACTAGCGGACACACAGATACGCAGTATTTT
.	TRBV4-3	.	TRBJ1-2	CASSQEGHQLYGYTF	TGCGCCAGCAGCCAAGAGGGACACCAATTATATGGCTACACCTTC
.	TRBV18	TRBD2	TRBJ2-1	CASSENRLAGGNEQFF	TGTGCCAGCTCCGAAAACCGACTAGCGGGGGGCAATGAGCAGTTCTTC
.	TRBV7-3	.	TRBJ1-1	CASSKTVMNTEAFF	TGTGCCAGCAGCAAAACAGTGATGAACACTGAAGCTTTCTTT
.	TRBV30	.	TRBJ2-7	CAWSADIYEQYF	TGTGCCTGGAGTGCAGACATCTACGAGCAGTACTTC
.	TRBV5-5	TRBD2	TRBJ2-3	CASSLSPGSSGASTDTQYF	TGTGCCAGCAGCTTGTCCCCGGGGTCTAGCGGGGCTAGCACAGATACGCAGTATTTT
few	TRBV5-6	.	TRBJ2-2	CASSLAPSMAGELFF	TGTGCCAGCAGCTTGGCACCTAGCATGGCCGGGGAGCTGTTTTTT
few	TRBV30	.	TRBJ1-4	CAWSPGLGGEKLFF	TGTGCCTGGAGTCCCGGGTTGGGGGGTGAAAAACTGTTTTTT
.	TRBV5-4	TRBD2	TRBJ2-2	CASSSSGGPTGELFF	TGTGCCAGCAGCTCCAGCGGGGGTCCAACCGGGGAGCTGTTTTTT
.	TRBV27	.	TRBJ1-6	CASSIRAPRQVNNSPLHF	TGTGCCAGCAGTATCCGGGCCCCCCGACAGGTCAATAATTCACCCCTCCACTTT